The sequence of this TCR beta chain was determined in a study of T-cell reconstitution after alpha-beta-depleted transplantation in children. The CDR3 extends over 18 amino acids. The V gene's germline CDR1 is SGHVS and CDR2 FQNEAQ. The V end lost 1 base, the J end lost 0 bases, and 13 bases lay between the germline ends. Preparing the TCRbeta library involved the use of unique molecular identifiers. TCRdb reanalysed the PCR reads using MiXCR and keeps one entry per CDR3 protein. Altogether roughly 500,000 distinct CDR3 sequences are present, 30% to 35% being singletons, with the ten largest covering roughly 2.5%.

The J gene is TRBJ2-6, the V gene TRBV7-8; D is uncertain. The sample was PBMCs from the stem cell graft donor, taken from the stem cell graft. This TCR came from a human donor who donated a stem cell graft to a child with aplastic anemia. CDR3 sequence (DNA): TGTGCCAGCAGCTTAGTTGCAGGACGAACCTCTGGGGCCAACGTCCTGACTTTC. Amino acids: CASSLVAGRTSGANVLTF.